This TCR beta chain was captured in a study of T cells expressing NK-cell markers. Turning to the study itself: Sorted CD3+CD56+NKG2C+, CD3+CD56+NKG2C- and CD3+CD56-NKG2C+ T cells supplied TCR beta repertoires.

With the 5' RACE reads reprocessed, TCRdb shows one record per CDR3 protein and no DNA. The sample has roughly 120,000 distinct CDR3 sequences. This CDR3 has 12 amino acids. CDR1 SQVTM and CDR2 ANQGSEA come from the germline V gene. The chain couples TRBV29-1 to TRBJ2-3; as DNA is missing, the TRBD1 call by TCRdb cannot be tested. The sequencing input was blood T cells: a sorted CD56 or NKG2C T cell subset, CD4+ or CD8+ T cells, or bulk PBMC T cells (not recorded which). The sequence was collected from a woman aged 18-70 years in good health. The CDR3 loop reads CSERTDTDTQYF.